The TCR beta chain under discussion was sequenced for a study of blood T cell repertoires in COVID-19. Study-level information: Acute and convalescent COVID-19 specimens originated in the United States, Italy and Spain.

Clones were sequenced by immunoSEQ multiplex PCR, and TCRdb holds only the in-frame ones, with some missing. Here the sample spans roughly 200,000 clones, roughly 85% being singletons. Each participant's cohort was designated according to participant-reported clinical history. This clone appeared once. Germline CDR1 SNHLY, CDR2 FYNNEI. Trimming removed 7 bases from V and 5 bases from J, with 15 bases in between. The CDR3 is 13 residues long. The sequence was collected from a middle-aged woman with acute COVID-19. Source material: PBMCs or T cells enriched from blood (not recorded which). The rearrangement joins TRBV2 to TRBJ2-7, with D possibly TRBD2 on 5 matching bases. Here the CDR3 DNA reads TGTGCCAGCAATGCGAGGAGGACCGACGAGCAGTACTTC. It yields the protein CASNARRTDEQYF.